The 18 T cell receptor beta chains presented below share a single source sample, sequenced in a study of low-dose radiotherapy and immunotherapy resistance in tumors. Time point of the sample: after trial treatment. Treatment: LDRT plus nivolumab, ipilimumab, low-dose cyclophosphamide and aspirin (RACIN trial). Primers used for first-strand cDNA, a TRAV- and TRBV-specific set, covered both alpha and beta chains. TCRs were amplified for approximately 21 PCR cycles with a constant-region primer and V-primer adapter. TCRdb re-called the reads with MiXCR, one entry per CDR3 protein. The table shows about 58,000 distinct CDR3 sequences, with about a quarter occurring only once. The material sequenced was PBMCs, taken after low-dose radiotherapy plus immunotherapy. Source of these receptors: a male donor with prostate cancer.

This clonotype was observed at least ten times. V is TRBV6-7 and J is TRBJ2-1; D may be TRBD2 (5 bases). TRBV6-7 is annotated as an ORF whose role is uncertain. The ends were cut back, 8 bases at V and 6 bases at J, with 8 bases in the middle. The CDR3 is 11 amino acids. CDR3 nucleotides: TGTGCCAGCCTCGCGGGCAATGAGCAGTTCTTC. It translates to CASLAGNEQFF.

This clonotype appeared many times. The genes are TRBV19 and TRBJ1-5, with D hard to call. The V gene's germline CDR1 is LNHDA and CDR2 SQIVND (reference sequence). V was clipped by 5 bases and J by 3 bases, with 11 bases between them. The CDR3 totals 14 residues. CDR3 sequence: CASSLARTNQPQHF. As DNA, the CDR3 is TGTGCCAGTAGTTTGGCCAGGACCAATCAGCCCCAGCATTTT. The variable domain in full, completed from reference TRBV19 and TRBJ1-5, reads DGGITQSPKYLFRKEGQNVTLSCEQNLNHDAMYWYRQDPGQGLRLIYYSQIVNDFQKGDIAEGYSVSREKKESFPLTVTSAQKNPTAFYLCASSLARTNQPQHFGDGTRLSIL.

This sequence joins TRBV11-2 and TRBJ2-1; 11 positions match TRBD2. Germline V gene sequence: CDR1 SGHAT, CDR2 FQNNGV. Trimming took 4 bases from V and 3 from J; bases not matched to a gene: 20. The CDR3 sequence is 21 residues long. The CDR3 nucleotides are TGTGCCAGCAGCTACAGAGACGGCTCGGGACTAGCGGAAGAGTTCTACAATGAGCAGTTCTTC. Translation: CASSYRDGSGLAEEFYNEQFF.

This clonotype was detected many times. This chain joins TRBV20-1 and TRBJ2-7; D unresolved. The CDR3 is 15 amino acids. V was shortened by 0 bases and J by 6 bases, with 18 bases between the two germline ends. CDR1 is DFQATT and CDR2 is SNEGSKA in the germline V gene (reference sequence). The CDR3 coding sequence is TGCAGTGCTAGAGATCGTGGCAGGTGGTTCCGCGAGCAGTACTTC. The encoded protein is CSARDRGRWFREQYF.

This clonotype was counted a few times. It is unclear where the CDR3 begins or ends on the DNA, so no DNA is shown, and the CDR3 is as TCRdb lists it. The chain couples TRBV20-1 to TRBJ2-2; no DNA check was done on the table's D call, TRBD2. Germline CDR1 reads DFQATT; CDR2 reads SNEGSKA (reference sequence). Ends included, the CDR3 has 19 residues. CDR3: CSASLSSGTVGGELFFFFF.

The genes are TRBV2 and TRBJ1-2, with a tentative D call TRBD1 (5 bases). This CDR3 has 14 residues. Germline V gene lookup returns CDR1 SNHLY and CDR2 FYNNEI. Trimming left V 4 bases short and J 1 base short, with 10 bases between. This CDR3 reads CASSVGGNNYGYTF. The CDR3 DNA sequence: TGTGCCAGCAGTGTTGGGGGTAATAACTATGGCTACACCTTC. The whole variable domain, filled in from reference TRBV2 and TRBJ1-2, reads EPEVTQTPSHQVTQMGQEVILRCVPISNHLYFYWYRQILGQKVEFLVSFYNNEISEKSEIFDDQFSVERPDGSNFTLKIRSTKLEDSAMYFCASSVGGNNYGYTFGSGTRLTVV.

This clonotype has a count of ten or more. The genes are TRBV19 and TRBJ2-1; TRBD2 matches at 12 bases. V shed 10 bases and J 6 bases; nucleotides not matched to a gene: 37. The CDR3 is made up of 24 amino acids. CDR1 and CDR2 from the germline V gene are LNHDA and SQIVND (reference sequence). CDR3: CATTGTGRQGALAGGPTFTNEQFF. DNA for the CDR3: TGTGCCACTACAGGAACCGGGAGACAGGGGGCCCTAGCGGGAGGGCCAACATTCACCAATGAGCAGTTCTTC.

In the case of this clonotype: This is likely an artifact of a read error, given a far larger clone one base away. The rearrangement uses TRBV28 and TRBJ2-1; weak D call: TRBD1 (6 bases). The CDR3 consists of 13 residues. Germline values: CDR1 MDHEN, CDR2 SYDVKM. Trimming removed 7 bases at V and 10 bases at J, with 17 bases between. In DNA form, the CDR3 reads TGTGCCAGCATCCGCAGGGGCCACCTCGAGCAGTTCTTC. Its protein is CASIRRGHLEQFF.

This clonotype was counted ten times or more. This chain links TRBV5-4 with TRBJ2-5, with 7 positions matching TRBD2. V shed 0 bases and J 1 base; nucleotides not matched to a gene: 3. The germline gives CDR1 SGHNT, CDR2 YYREEE (reference sequence). The CDR3 has 15 amino acids. CDR3 residues: CASSLGASGQETQYF. The DNA for the CDR3 is TGTGCCAGCAGCTTGGGGGCTAGCGGCCAAGAGACCCAGTACTTC.

This clonotype was recorded at least ten times. The chain couples TRBV7-6 to TRBJ1-3; 8 bases match TRBD1. The CDR3 has 15 amino acids. Germline lookup yields CDR1 SGHVS and CDR2 FNYEAQ. V dropped 1 base and J dropped 3; count of bases not matched to a gene: 2. The CDR3 protein is CASSLGTGSGNTIYF. Written as DNA, the CDR3 is TGTGCCAGCAGCTTAGGGACAGGGAGTGGAAACACCATATATTTT.

This clonotype was found many times. This chain joins TRBV29-1 and TRBJ2-2; D is perhaps TRBD1 (6 bases). V was shortened by 4 bases and J by 6 bases, with 6 bases between the two germline ends. Germline CDR1 SQVTM, CDR2 ANQGSEA. The CDR3 length is 11 residues. The CDR3 reads CSVAGAGELFF. Here the CDR3 DNA reads TGCAGCGTTGCAGGGGCCGGGGAGCTGTTTTTT.

This clonotype was seen many times. V is TRBV6-1 and J is TRBJ1-1, with D possibly matching TRBD1 (5 bases). The CDR3 loop spans 13 amino acids. Trimming shortened V by 4 bases and J by 5 bases, and 11 bases separated the two germline ends. Per the germline V gene, CDR1 is MNHNS and CDR2 is SASEGT. In DNA form, the CDR3 reads TGTGCCAGCAGTGCGGGGCGGGGGACTGAAGCTTTCTTT. Protein product: CASSAGRGTEAFF.

Points on this clonotype: A far larger clone lies a single base away; this is likely a read error. The chain uses TRBV3-1 and TRBJ2-7; 7 bases match TRBD2. The CDR3 length is 14 residues. Germline CDR1 reads LGHDT; CDR2 reads YNNKEL (reference sequence). V was pared by 1 base and J by 7 bases, with 7 bases of the junction left unmatched. The CDR3 protein is CASSQGTRGNEQYF. CDR3 DNA: TGTGCCAGCAGCCAAGGGACTAGAGGAAATGAGCAGTACTTC.

Many counts were recorded for this clonotype. CDR3 sequence reads: CASMSQQETQYF. CDR3 DNA: TGTGCCAGTATGTCGCAGCAAGAGACCCAGTACTTC. The V and J genes are TRBV19 and TRBJ2-5; D not resolved. V dropped 7 bases and J dropped 2 bases, with 8 bases sitting between them. The CDR3 totals 12 residues. CDR1 and CDR2 from the germline V gene are LNHDA and SQIVND (reference sequence).

This clonotype occurred many times. The chain is built from TRBV14 and TRBJ2-7, with D possibly TRBD2 on 6 matching bases. This CDR3 contains 15 residues. Trimming stripped 0 bases from V and 6 bases from J, with 15 bases between. The V gene's germline CDR1 is SGHDN and CDR2 FVKESK. The DNA for the CDR3 is TGTGCCAGCAGCCAAGACCTGGGTCAGGGAGGCGAGCAGTACTTC. It yields the protein CASSQDLGQGGEQYF. Complete variable domain (other parts from reference TRBV14 and TRBJ2-7): EAGVTQFPSHSVIEKGQTVTLRCDPISGHDNLYWYRRVMGKEIKFLLHFVKESKQDESGMPNNRFLAERTGGTYSTLKVQPAELEDSGVYFCASSQDLGQGGEQYFGPGTRLTVT.

This clonotype has at least ten counts. The chain carries TRBV7-3 and TRBJ2-1, with D possibly being TRBD2 (6 bases). The CDR3 sequence is 15 residues long. CDR1 and CDR2 from the germline V gene are SGHTA and FQGTGA. The V gene lost 5 bases and the J gene lost 4 bases, with 15 bases spanning the gap. DNA of the CDR3: TGTGCCAGCAGCGTTGATAGCGGAGTATACAATGAGCAGTTCTTC. Its protein is CASSVDSGVYNEQFF.

The table lists this clonotype with many counts. This chain connects TRBV4-3 to TRBJ1-1, with D perhaps TRBD1 (6 bases). Trimming pared 0 bases from V and 4 bases from J, leaving 15 bases between. The CDR3 length is 16 residues. Germline lookup yields CDR1 LGHNA and CDR2 YSLEER. This CDR3 is CASSQDLVQGGTEAFF. For the CDR3, the DNA is TGCGCCAGCAGCCAAGATTTGGTACAGGGTGGCACTGAAGCTTTCTTT.

This clonotype has at least ten counts. The J gene is TRBJ2-5, the V gene TRBV6-5; 9 positions match TRBD2. V was clipped by 6 bases and J by 5 bases; unmatched bases: 7. CDR1 MNHEY and CDR2 SVGAGI come from the germline V gene. The length of the CDR3 is 14 residues. The CDR3 DNA sequence: TGTGCCAGCAGCTTAGCGGGAGTGGCGGAGACCCAGTACTTC. It translates to CASSLAGVAETQYF.